The sequence of this T cell receptor beta chain was determined in a study of shared clonotypes between healthy human individuals (dated by TCRdb to about 2020). Looking at the study overall: The cohort comprised a couple of women and a few men aged 18 to 49 years. For each donor, CD4 naive and CD4 memory were each given three plates, CD8 naive was given two plates, and CD8 memory was given one plate. To estimate repertoire size and how much clonotype sharing occurs between individuals, the study deeply sequenced the blood TCR repertoires of five or six healthy adults. To increase sequencing depth and limit assay-specific biases, different laboratories used diverse techniques to prepare libraries and sequence TCR repertoires. Each donor's leukapheresis produced roughly between about 0.85 and 10 billion PBMCs.

CD8 naive samples were CD45RO-negative cells positively selected for CCR7, giving a CD45RA+CCR7+ population that excluded TemRA cells. Donors were healthy HIV-negative adults with no recently reported acute infections or vaccinations. All donors were Caucasian adults living in Nashville, Tennessee, USA. Blood was obtained by leukapheresis, after which PBMCs were separated by Ficoll-Histopaque density gradient centrifugation and cryopreserved in liquid nitrogen vapor phase. Analytical flow cytometry was used to check the purity and quantity of every magnetically sorted T cell population. Genomic DNA was isolated from each sorted fraction and quantified by UV absorbance on a Nanodrop 2000c. Study-wide findings and limitations: Pairwise subsampling led to the expectation that sequencing depth would affect the degree of clonotype sharing among donors. Sampling was restricted to blood, and TCR repertoires in tissue are likely to differ from TCR repertoires in blood. Compared with non-shared clonotypes, the clonotypes found in all four sorted-subset donors had higher generation probabilities. Because the study included a small number of donors, the genetic and exposure-history diversity represented was limited. Across a handful of donors, roughly 5.1% of naive CD4, 3% to 3.5% of naive CD8, 2% to 2.5% of memory CD4, and approximately 0.4% of memory CD8 clonotypes were shared. Even with the large sequencing depth, rarefaction of the sorted-subset datasets indicated that sequencing was incomplete. Larger estimated clonotype richness was generally found for naive subsets than for memory subsets.

After removal of 2 bases from V and 3 bases from J, the junction retains 5 bases not matched to a gene. Inclusive of the bounding cysteine and phenylalanine, the CDR3 is 15 residues long. Just CDR3 DNA is preserved here, 45 bases in frame from base 1. From the germline V gene (reference sequence), CDR1 is MNHNY and CDR2 is SVGAGI. Using the deep immunoSEQ assay, multiplex PCR amplified TCR CDR3 regions from genomic DNA. Genomic DNA extracted from each cell subset was distributed evenly over all wells of several immunoSEQ 96-well plates, and each plate served as one replicate. For sorted subsets, roughly 200 ng of genomic DNA, equivalent to some 30,000 T cell genomes, went into each replicate PCR. The purified libraries were quantified using a Qubit 3.0 fluorometer, sized with a Bioanalyzer 2100, and then quantified again using the KAPA Library Quantification kit. A separate single-read 150-cycle Illumina NextSeq 550 flow cell was used to sequence each immunoSEQ 96-well plate. As for the original processing: Because the immunoSEQ output included only junctional sequences and no quality scores, the filtering could not be the same as the filtering used for full-length reads. To assign V/J genes and CDR3, sequences were annotated against IMGT germline references using PyIR, a Python wrapper for IgBLAST v1.9. Any read was removed if the V/J assignment was weak (E-value above 1e-6), the CDR3 was missing, or the read contained stop codons, out-of-frame junctions, or ambiguous translated residues. V3J clonotypes were defined as sequences sharing the same inferred V gene, J gene, and CDR3 amino acid sequence. Percentage overlap between repertoires was calculated by dividing the number of shared unique clonotypes by the size of the smaller repertoire. Repertoire richness was assessed with RTK rarefaction, the Chao1 estimator, and Recon v2.1 estimates of unobserved clonotypes. For all TCRbeta clonotypes obtained by the gDNA method from a handful of donors, generation probabilities were computed with OLGA. TCRdb obtained this table from immuneACCESS and retained in-frame rearrangements with V and J assigned. These tables miss some clones; where compared with another copy, unresolved V genes account for less than half of the shortfall, and the remainder is unexplained. V and J calls and clone size follow that table, whereas D and trimming were derived from the DNA. Counted in this sample were millions of clones; over 85% of them appeared once. Together, the top ten hold about 1.1% of the sample.

Comments on this clone: The antigen it binds to is not known. Per-base qualities were not stored, and no clone one base away is much larger.

The chain is made from TRBV6-6 and TRBJ2-5; 8 central nucleotides agree with TRBD2. The sequenced material came from naive CD8+ T cells sorted from blood. The sample's cell subset or site label, decoded: CD45RA+CCR7+. The receptor comes from a man aged 18 to 35 in good health. The nucleotide sequence is TGTGCCAGCAGTTACCAGGTAGCGGGGAAAGAGACCCAGTACTTC. Its coded protein is CASSYQVAGKETQYF.